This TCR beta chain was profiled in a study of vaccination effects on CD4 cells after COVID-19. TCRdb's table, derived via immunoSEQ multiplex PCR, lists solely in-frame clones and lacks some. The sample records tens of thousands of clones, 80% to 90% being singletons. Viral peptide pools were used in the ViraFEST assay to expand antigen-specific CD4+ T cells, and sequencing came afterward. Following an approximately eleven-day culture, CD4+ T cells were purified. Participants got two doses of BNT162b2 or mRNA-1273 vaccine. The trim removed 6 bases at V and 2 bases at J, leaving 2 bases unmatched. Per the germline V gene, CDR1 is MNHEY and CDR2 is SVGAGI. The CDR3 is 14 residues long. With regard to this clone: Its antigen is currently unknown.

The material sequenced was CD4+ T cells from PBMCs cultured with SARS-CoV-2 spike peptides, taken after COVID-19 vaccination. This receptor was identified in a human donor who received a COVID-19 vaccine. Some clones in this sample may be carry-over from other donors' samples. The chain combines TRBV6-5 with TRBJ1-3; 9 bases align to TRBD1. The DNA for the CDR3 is TGTGCCAGCAGCCGACAGGGGGCTGGAAACACCATATATTTT. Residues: CASSRQGAGNTIYF.